This passage covers 11 T cell receptor beta chains from one sample sequenced in a study of T-cell reconstitution after alpha-beta-depleted transplantation in children. Preparation of the TCRbeta library was carried out with unique molecular identifiers. One entry per CDR3 protein, called by TCRdb with MiXCR from the PCR reads. The table lists about 580,000 distinct CDR3 sequences, roughly 24% of them singletons. Sequencing was performed on PBMCs, mostly from graft donor cells, taken 360 days after TCRalphabeta/CD19-depleted stem cell transplant. These receptors were obtained from a boy in the first two years of life who had a stem cell transplant for acute myeloid leukemia, so the T cells may come from the graft donor.

V is TRBV20-1 and J is TRBJ2-1, with TRBD2 matching over 7 bases. The V and J ends lost 1 base and 1 base, in that order; junction bases with no gene match: 4. The germline V gene has CDR1 DFQATT and CDR2 SNEGSKA (reference sequence). This CDR3 has 15 residues. CDR3: CSARVWGGSYNEQFF. DNA for the CDR3: TGCAGTGCTAGAGTGTGGGGGGGTTCCTACAATGAGCAGTTCTTC.

The chain carries TRBV14 and TRBJ2-4; D not certain. The CDR3 spans 14 residues. V shed 5 bases and J shed 0 bases, with 8 bases lying between them. Germline CDR1 SGHDN, CDR2 FVKESK. Written as DNA, the CDR3 is TGTGCCAGCAGCTCTAACCTAGCCAAAAACATTCAGTACTTC. Amino acid sequence: CASSSNLAKNIQYF.

The V call is TRBV10-3, the J call TRBJ2-7; TRBD1 agrees at 7 bases. Losses at the gene ends were 4 bases for V and 4 bases for J; bases not matched to a gene: 10. The V gene's germline CDR1 is ENHRY and CDR2 SYGVKD. The CDR3 covers 15 residues. In DNA form, the CDR3 reads TGTGCCATCAGTGGCACCGGGACAGATCTTTACGAGCAGTACTTC. It codes for CAISGTGTDLYEQYF.

This clonotype was recorded a few times. This chain links TRBV6-5 with TRBJ1-5, with a possible D match to TRBD1 (6 bases). Germline V gene data show CDR1 as MNHEY and CDR2 as SVGAGI. V was cut by 2 bases and J by 1 base, with 9 bases left in between. The CDR3 runs to 15 residues. The CDR3: CASSYTDRSNQPQHF. CDR3 DNA: TGTGCCAGCAGTTACACGGACAGAAGCAATCAGCCCCAGCATTTT.

This clonotype was counted many times. Here the CDR3 DNA reads TGTGCCGGAGGACAGGGGGCTCACAATGAGCAGTTCTTC. Protein: CAGGQGAHNEQFF. The chain couples TRBV3-1 to TRBJ2-1; 11 bases are a match to TRBD1. The CDR3 has 13 residues. The ends lost 11 bases at V and 5 bases at J; junction bases unmatched: 5. CDR1 is LGHDT and CDR2 is YNNKEL in the germline V gene (reference sequence).

This clonotype occurred many times. The rearrangement uses TRBV20-1 and TRBJ1-1, with D uncertain. The V gene's germline CDR1 is DFQATT and CDR2 SNEGSKA (reference sequence). V dropped 0 bases and J dropped 0 bases, with 5 bases sitting between them. The CDR3 runs 13 residues. CDR3 sequence reads: CSAREGLNTEAFF. In DNA form, the CDR3 reads TGCAGTGCTAGAGAAGGGTTGAACACTGAAGCTTTCTTT.

The chain carries TRBV2 and TRBJ2-3; TRBD1 matches at 10 bases. V lost 3 bases, J lost 2 bases, and 2 bases stayed unmatched. This CDR3 region has 15 residues. Germline assignment: CDR1 SNHLY and CDR2 FYNNEI. The CDR3 is CASSEDRGITDTQYF. The CDR3 region has the DNA TGTGCCAGCAGTGAGGACAGGGGGATCACAGATACGCAGTATTTT.

The chain is built from TRBV15 and TRBJ2-5; D is uncertain. The V and J ends lost 3 bases and 5 bases respectively, with 16 bases between them. The germline V gene encodes CDR1 LNHNV and CDR2 YYDKDF (reference sequence). This CDR3 has 15 residues. The CDR3 protein is CATSSAQAGLETQYF. CDR3 nucleotides: TGTGCCACCAGCAGCGCGCAGGCTGGGCTTGAGACCCAGTACTTC. Together with reference TRBV15 and TRBJ2-5, the CDR3 gives the full variable domain: DAMVIQNPRYQVTQFGKPVTLSCSQTLNHNVMYWYQQKSSQAPKLLFHYYDKDFNNEADTPDNFQSRRPNTSFCFLDIRSPGLGDTAMYLCATSSAQAGLETQYFGPGTRLLVL.

There are a few counts of this clonotype. The chain joins TRBV5-6 to TRBJ2-1, with 8 positions matching TRBD2. J lost 4 bases, V lost 0 bases, and 6 bases had no gene match. Germline CDR1 reads SGHDT; CDR2 reads YYEEEE. There are 16 residues in the CDR3. In DNA, the CDR3 is TGTGCCAGCAGCTTGGAGGGCGGGGGGTGGTACAATGAGCAGTTCTTC. Translated, it gives CASSLEGGGWYNEQFF.

This clonotype was seen at least ten times. The chain recombines TRBV20-1 with TRBJ2-5; perhaps TRBD2 as D (7 bases). The germline V and J ends were trimmed by 1 base and 5 bases, with 14 bases remaining between them. The CDR3 loop spans 14 amino acids. Germline CDR1 reads DFQATT; CDR2 reads SNEGSKA (reference sequence). CDR3 nucleotides: TGCAGTGCTAGAGTGGGGGGGCGATTGGAGACCCAGTACTTC. Protein sequence: CSARVGGRLETQYF.

This clonotype was observed a few times. This chain links TRBV9 with TRBJ2-1; D is undetermined. This CDR3 spans 11 amino acids. Per the germline V gene, CDR1 is SGDLS and CDR2 is YYNGEE. Trimming pared 0 bases from V and 10 bases from J, leaving 5 bases between. The CDR3 DNA reads TGTGCCAGCAGCGTAGCTACAGAGCAGTTCTTC. The encoded protein is CASSVATEQFF.